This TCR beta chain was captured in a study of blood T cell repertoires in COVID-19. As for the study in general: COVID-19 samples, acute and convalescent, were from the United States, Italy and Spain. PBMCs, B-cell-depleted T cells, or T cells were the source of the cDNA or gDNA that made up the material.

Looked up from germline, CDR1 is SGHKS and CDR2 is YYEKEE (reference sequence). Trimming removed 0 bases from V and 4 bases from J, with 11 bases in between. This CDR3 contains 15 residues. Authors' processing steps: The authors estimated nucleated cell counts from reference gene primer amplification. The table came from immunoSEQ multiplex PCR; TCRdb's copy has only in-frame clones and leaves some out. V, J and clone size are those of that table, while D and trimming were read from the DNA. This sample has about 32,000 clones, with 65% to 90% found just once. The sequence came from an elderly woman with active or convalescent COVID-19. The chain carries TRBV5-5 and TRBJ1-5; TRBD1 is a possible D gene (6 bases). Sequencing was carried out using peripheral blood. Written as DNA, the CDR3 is TGTGCCAGCAGCTTGGGATCTACAGGGAATCAGCCCCAGCATTTT. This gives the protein CASSLGSTGNQPQHF.